The present T cell receptor beta chain was sequenced within a study of blood T cell repertoires in COVID-19. Whole-study context: Acute and convalescent COVID-19 specimens originated in the United States, Italy and Spain. T cells, B-cell-depleted T cells, or PBMCs supplied cDNA or gDNA.

CDR3 size: 15 residues. Germline V lookup: CDR1 LGHDT, CDR2 YNNKEL (reference sequence). Deletions cut 2 bases from V and 1 base from J, with 8 bases between. Authors' analysis steps: Amplification of reference gene primers provided the estimated nucleated cell counts. This table comes from immunoSEQ multiplex PCR, and its TCRdb copy is limited to in-frame clones, with some not included. Clone size and V and J calls were adopted from that table, with D and trimming inferred from the DNA. The sample includes 220,000 or so clones, about four fifths of them seen just once. Sequences were obtained from peripheral blood. This chain links TRBV3-1 (or the pseudogene TRBV3-2) with TRBJ1-4; D is possibly TRBD1 (5 bases). The sequence was obtained from a woman between 55 and 75 years old with acute or convalescent COVID-19. The CDR3 spells CASSQWGGTNEKLFF. The CDR3 nucleotides read TGTGCCAGCAGCCAATGGGGGGGAACTAATGAAAAACTGTTTTTT.